In this sample, the clone carrying this TCR beta chain turned up a few times. The antigen is not known. This PCR relied on a set of 60 Vbeta primers and 13 Jbeta primers. The table came from immunoSEQ multiplex PCR; TCRdb's copy has only in-frame clones and leaves some out. This table holds fewer than 200,000 clones, 80% found once. The sample originates from a study of cytomegalovirus exposure and HLA in healthy donors. The study's findings and limits: Later analysis identified a missense DCLRE1C variant that was linked to TCR beta V- and J-gene trimming. HLA alleles showed associations with some 17,000 TCR beta sequences in a later analysis, at a 0.05 false discovery rate.

The CDR3 runs 12 residues. Germline values: CDR1 MNHEY, CDR2 SVGAGI. Trimming removed 4 bases from V and 11 bases from J, with 14 bases in between. This receptor was taken from a woman between 50 and 59 years old in good health and CMV-seropositive. Material for sequencing was PBMCs. The chain couples TRBV6-5 to TRBJ1-1; TRBD1 is a possible D gene (6 bases). The DNA for the CDR3 is TGTGCCAGCAGTTCGGGCAGGGGTTGGGCTTTCTTT. This gives the protein CASSSGRGWAFF.